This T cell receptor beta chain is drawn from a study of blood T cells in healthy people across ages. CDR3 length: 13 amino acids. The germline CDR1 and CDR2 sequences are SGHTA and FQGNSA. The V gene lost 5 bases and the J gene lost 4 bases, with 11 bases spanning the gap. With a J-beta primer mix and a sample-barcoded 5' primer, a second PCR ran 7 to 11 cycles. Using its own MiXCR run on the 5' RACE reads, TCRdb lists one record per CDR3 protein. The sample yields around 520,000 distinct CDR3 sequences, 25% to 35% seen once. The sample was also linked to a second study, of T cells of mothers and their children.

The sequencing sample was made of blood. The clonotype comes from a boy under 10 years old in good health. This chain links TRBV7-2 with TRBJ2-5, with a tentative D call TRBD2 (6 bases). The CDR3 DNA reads TGTGCCAGCAGCCCCTTCGGGGGAGAGACCCAGTACTTC. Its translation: CASSPFGGETQYF.